The 17 T cell receptor beta chains presented below share a single source sample, sequenced in a study of blood T cell repertoires in COVID-19 (dated by TCRdb to 2019 to 2021). The library was generated by the immunoSEQ multiplex PCR assay. Not all clones reach the TCRdb copy of this immuneACCESS table, which keeps in-frame sequences only. Checked studies attribute under half of the gap to unresolved V genes and leave the rest unexplained. This sample lists some 200,000 clones; approximately 86% were detected once. The leading ten clones occupy less than 3% of the sample. The specimen sequenced was peripheral blood. All receptors derive from a man in his forties with active or convalescent COVID-19.

The rearrangement links TRBV29-1 to TRBJ1-2; possibly TRBD1 for D (6 bases). The germline V gene has CDR1 SQVTM and CDR2 ANQGSEA. The ends were cut back, 3 bases at V and 8 bases at J, with 13 bases in the middle. This CDR3 spans 12 amino acids. CDR3 sequence reads: CSVDIGGWGYTF. The CDR3 nucleotides read TGCAGCGTTGATATAGGGGGATGGGGCTACACCTTC. The variable domain in full, completed from reference TRBV29-1 and TRBJ1-2, reads SAVISQKPSRDICQRGTSLTIQCQVDSQVTMMFWYRQQPGQSLTLIATANQGSEATYESGFVIDKFPISRPNLTFSTLTVSNMSPEDSSIYLCSVDIGGWGYTFGSGTRLTVV.

The chain carries TRBV19 and TRBJ2-3, with TRBD1 identical over 7 bases. There are 15 residues in the CDR3. J was trimmed by 4 bases and V by 5 bases; bases with no gene match: 9. Germline V gene sequence: CDR1 LNHDA, CDR2 SQIVND (reference sequence). Here the CDR3 DNA reads TGTGCCAGTAGTTTTGAGACAGGGAAGGCAGATACGCAGTATTTT. It encodes CASSFETGKADTQYF.

The rearrangement links TRBV10-1 to TRBJ2-7, with a weak D call TRBD2 (7 bases). Germline CDR1 reads WNHNN; CDR2 reads SYGVQD (reference sequence). CDR3 length: 15 amino acids. V was shortened by 4 bases and J by 3 bases, with 16 bases between the two germline ends. CDR3 DNA: TGCGCCAGCAGTGGATCGGGGGGCTCTCACTACGAGCAGTACTTC. This gives the protein CASSGSGGSHYEQYF.

This clone was seen only once. This sequence joins TRBV5-1 and TRBJ2-2; 9 bases match TRBD1. V shed 0 bases, J shed 5 bases, and the junction held 2 bases outside the gene matches. Germline V gives CDR1 SGHRS, CDR2 YFSETQ. The CDR3 is 15 residues long. The CDR3 nucleotides are TGCGCCAGCAGCTTGGGAGGACAGGGGACCGGGGAGCTGTTTTTT. This translates into CASSLGGQGTGELFF.

The sample holds one count of this clone. V usage is TRBV11-2 and J usage is TRBJ1-1, with 9 bases lining up with TRBD1. Germline V gene sequence: CDR1 SGHAT, CDR2 FQNNGV. J was trimmed by 5 bases and V by 5 bases; bases with no gene match: 6. The CDR3 runs to 14 residues. The CDR3 loop is CASSVGTGSTEAFF. The CDR3 DNA sequence: TGTGCCAGCAGCGTCGGGACAGGGAGTACTGAAGCTTTCTTT.

The chain links TRBV30 to TRBJ1-2, with 8 bases matching TRBD1. The V and J ends lost 7 bases and 3 bases, in that order; junction bases with no gene match: 7. Germline loops: CDR1 GTSNPN, CDR2 SVGIG (reference sequence). The CDR3 totals 13 residues. The CDR3 reads CASPDRVDYGYTF. The CDR3 nucleotides are TGTGCCTCCCCGGACAGGGTGGACTATGGCTACACCTTC.

The chain recombines TRBV11-3 with TRBJ2-4, with D possibly TRBD1 on 5 matching bases. V gave up 5 bases and J gave up 1 base, with 15 bases separating them. CDR3 length equals 16 residues. In germline, CDR1 is SGHNT, CDR2 YENEEA. CDR3 region: CASSLNPPGAKNIQYF. The CDR3 DNA reads as TGTGCCAGCAGCCTCAACCCCCCAGGGGCCAAAAACATTCAGTACTTC.

This clone was detected only a few times. J is TRBJ1-2 and V is TRBV4-2, with D possibly being TRBD1 (5 bases). Trimming cost V 0 bases and J 3 bases, with 8 bases left between them. Germline V gene sequence: CDR1 LGHNA, CDR2 YNFKEQ. The CDR3 totals 14 residues. CDR3 region: CASSQERTYYGYTF. The CDR3, as DNA: TGTGCCAGCAGCCAAGAAAGGACATACTATGGCTACACCTTC.

The V gene is TRBV4-3, the J gene TRBJ1-2, with 8 nucleotides matching TRBD1. The CDR3 sequence is 15 residues long. V shed 4 bases, J shed 0 bases, and the junction held 4 bases outside the gene matches. Germline V CDR1 and CDR2: LGHNA, YSLEER. CDR3 sequence: CASSPDRGANYGYTF. The DNA of the CDR3 is TGCGCCAGCAGCCCCGACAGGGGAGCTAACTATGGCTACACCTTC.

The chain has TRBV11-3 and TRBJ2-2; no reliable D call. The CDR3 length is 14 residues. V was shortened by 4 bases and J by 1 base, with 7 bases between the two germline ends. CDR1 and CDR2 from the germline V gene are SGHNT and YENEEA. As DNA, the CDR3 is TGTGCCAGCAGCTATCCCGGGAACACCGGGGAGCTGTTTTTT. It specifies CASSYPGNTGELFF.

The V call is TRBV4-2, the J call TRBJ2-1; 8 nucleotides agree with TRBD2. The CDR3 length is 16 residues. Germline assignment: CDR1 LGHNA and CDR2 YNFKEQ. V lost 0 bases to trimming and J lost 7 bases; unmatched junction nucleotides: 8. The CDR3 DNA reads as TGTGCCAGCAGCCAAGATCTAACGGGGGGGCCTAATGAGCAGTTCTTC. It codes for CASSQDLTGGPNEQFF.

This chain joins TRBV19 and TRBJ1-5; weak D call: TRBD1 (6 bases). The V gene lost 6 bases and the J gene lost 4 bases, with 16 bases spanning the gap. Germline CDR1 LNHDA, CDR2 SQIVND (reference sequence). This CDR3 has 15 amino acids. This chain's CDR3 is CASSPRTERNQPQHF. The CDR3 bases are TGTGCCAGTAGCCCACGGACAGAGAGAAATCAGCCCCAGCATTTT.

CDR3 region: CASSPRYEGKQFF. The CDR3 nucleotides are TGTGCCAGCAGCCCCCGGTACGAGGGTAAGCAGTTCTTC. This chain uses TRBV7-3 with TRBJ2-1, with D perhaps TRBD2 (5 bases). Trimming took off 5 bases at V and 11 bases at J, with 16 bases between the two ends. The CDR3 sequence is 13 residues long. CDR1 is SGHTA and CDR2 is FQGTGA in the germline V gene.

V gene TRBV5-5 combines with J gene TRBJ2-3; TRBD1 agrees at 7 bases. Germline V gives CDR1 SGHKS, CDR2 YYEKEE (reference sequence). The CDR3 sequence is 15 residues long. V lost 5 bases and J lost 2; bases outside the gene matches: 8. Here the CDR3 DNA reads TGTGCCAGCAGATGGATAGGACAGGACACAGATACGCAGTATTTT. This codes for CASRWIGQDTDTQYF.

This clone was counted only a few times. The V gene is TRBV7-9, the J gene TRBJ1-6, with a tentative D call TRBD1 (5 bases). Trimming took 5 bases from V and 7 from J, leaving 18 bases between them. The CDR3 extends over 16 amino acids. CDR1 is SEHNR, CDR2 FQNEAQ, per germline (reference sequence). The CDR3 nucleotides are TGTGCCAGCAGCCGCCTCCGCGACAGTATGAATTCACCCCTCCACTTT. Its translation: CASSRLRDSMNSPLHF.

This clone came up a few times. The J gene is TRBJ1-2, the V gene TRBV4-3; 8 positions agree with TRBD1. V trimming: 8 bases; J trimming: 7 bases; junction bases outside the gene matches: 9. The CDR3 has 13 residues. Germline V CDR1 and CDR2: LGHNA, YSLEER. CDR3 nucleotides: TGCGCCAGCTCACAGGGGGTCTATGGTGGCTACACCTTC. Its protein product is CASSQGVYGGYTF.

This clone showed up just a few times. This sequence joins TRBV29-1 and TRBJ2-7; 11 bases map to TRBD1. The germline V gene has CDR1 SQVTM and CDR2 ANQGSEA. This CDR3 region has 15 residues. After removal of 2 bases from V and 3 bases from J, the junction contained 6 bases not matched to a gene. The CDR3 here is CSVEFGDRGNYEQYF. The DNA of the CDR3 is TGCAGCGTTGAATTTGGGGACAGGGGGAACTACGAGCAGTACTTC.